This T cell receptor beta chain was observed in a study of blood T cell repertoires in COVID-19. The V gene's germline CDR1 is MDHEN and CDR2 SYDVKM. The V and J ends lost 6 bases and 14 bases respectively, with 19 bases between them. This CDR3 is built from 12 residues. Assay: immunoSEQ multiplex PCR; the TCRdb copy retains only in-frame clones and omits some. The data contain approximately 180,000 clones, under 85% of them singletons. This chain joins TRBV28 and TRBJ1-2; no clear D gene. The sequencing sample was made of peripheral blood. This receptor was obtained from a woman aged 80 or older with acute or convalescent COVID-19. The CDR3, as DNA: TGTGCCAGCAGGCCCACACAGTTCCCATGGACCTTC. Its protein is CASRPTQFPWTF.